A selection of T cell receptor beta chains follows, all from one sample in a study of T cells in Graves' hyperthyroidism and ophthalmopathy. TCRdb redid the calling of the multiplex PCR reads with MiXCR, one entry per CDR3 protein. The repertoire includes roughly 700,000 distinct CDR3 sequences, around 16% of them detected once, and 15% to 18% sits in the top ten. Sequenced input: blood. These receptors all stem from a man aged 45-60 years with Graves' hyperthyroidism. The CDR3 runs from the conserved cysteine through the conserved F or W. The D gene is left open where the match is weak. The size entry is marked missing in some rows and otherwise reads once, few, many or a size class.

d_call j_call clone_size v_call cdr3_aa cdr3_nt
NA TRBJ2-1 many TRBV28 CASRRTTDNEQFF TGTGCCAGCAGACGGACTACCGACAATGAGCAGTTCTTC
NA TRBJ2-2 many TRBV11-2 CASTLEDNYGGELFF TGTGCCAGCACCCTAGAAGACAACTATGGCGGGGAGCTGTTTTTT
TRBD1 TRBJ2-7 many TRBV7-9 CASSIQGASYEQYF TGTGCCAGCAGCATACAGGGGGCCTCCTACGAGCAGTACTTC
NA TRBJ2-3 few TRBV4-3 CASSHSDPINTDTQYF TGCGCCAGCAGCCATTCCGACCCAATAAACACAGATACGCAGTATTTT
NA TRBJ2-5 NA TRBV20-1 CSASGRDSLETQYF TGCAGTGCTAGCGGAAGGGACTCCCTAGAGACCCAGTACTTC
NA TRBJ2-1 many TRBV27 CASSKSYHTSYNEQFF TGTGCCAGCAGTAAGTCATATCATACCTCCTACAATGAGCAGTTCTTC
NA TRBJ2-7 many TRBV12-3/TRBV12-4 CASSLWDTLVYEQYF TGTGCCAGCAGTCTATGGGACACCCTGGTCTACGAGCAGTACTTC
TRBD1 TRBJ2-7 NA TRBV9 CASSVAGQGSSYEQYF TGTGCCAGCAGCGTTGCGGGACAGGGGTCTTCCTACGAGCAGTACTTC
TRBD2 TRBJ2-7 NA TRBV20-1 CSARASGRSTYEQYF TGCAGTGCTAGAGCTAGCGGGAGGTCCACCTACGAGCAGTACTTC
TRBD2 TRBJ2-3 NA TRBV15 CATSRDRKAGGADTQYF TGTGCCACCAGCAGAGATAGAAAGGCGGGAGGTGCAGATACGCAGTATTTT
NA TRBJ1-2 NA TRBV30 CAWSGPGEGYTF TGTGCCTGGAGTGGCCCGGGGGAAGGCTACACCTTC
NA TRBJ1-2 many TRBV20-1 CSARDEGGPYGYTF TGCAGTGCTAGAGATGAGGGCGGGCCCTATGGCTACACCTTC
TRBD2 TRBJ2-3 many TRBV5-1 CASSQLATDTQYF TGCGCCAGCAGCCAACTAGCGACAGATACGCAGTATTTT
NA TRBJ2-7 NA TRBV6-2/TRBV6-3 CASLPGGTVYEQYF TGTGCCAGTCTACCGGGCGGAACTGTGTACGAGCAGTACTTC
TRBD1 TRBJ2-7 many TRBV29-1 CSVEEDRGLSMGEQYF TGCAGCGTTGAAGAAGACAGGGGACTGAGTATGGGCGAGCAGTACTTC
NA TRBJ2-3 few TRBV7-8 CASSLVGGSFTDTQYF TGTGCCAGCAGCTTAGTCGGGGGAAGTTTCACAGATACGCAGTATTTT
TRBD1 TRBJ2-7 NA TRBV6-1 CASSDLFRDSRYEQYF TGTGCCAGCAGTGACCTATTCCGGGACAGCCGCTACGAGCAGTACTTC
TRBD2 TRBJ2-7 NA TRBV18 CASSPGGSGSDSYEQYF TGTGCCAGCTCTCCTGGGGGTAGCGGGAGCGACTCCTACGAGCAGTACTTC
TRBD2 TRBJ2-1 many TRBV20-1 CSAMPLAGAYNEQFF TGCAGTGCCATGCCCCTAGCGGGGGCCTACAATGAGCAGTTCTTC
NA TRBJ1-1 many TRBV28 CASRGLTEAFF TGTGCCAGCAGGGGACTCACTGAAGCTTTCTTT
NA TRBJ2-7 NA TRBV6-1 CASSELLRREPYEQYF TGTGCCAGCAGTGAATTGCTACGACGGGAGCCGTACGAGCAGTACTTC
NA TRBJ1-1 many TRBV30 CAWRLAPGSTEAFF TGTGCCTGGAGACTCGCCCCAGGGTCTACTGAAGCTTTCTTT